This TCR beta chain was profiled in a study of TIL therapy for anti-PD-1-resistant metastatic lung cancer. Study-wide background: Progressing patients received lymphodepletion, expanded TIL infusion and IL-2. Median patient age was approximately 58, ranging about 38-80 years.

The time point here: pre-treatment sample, taken before nivolumab and TIL therapy. The immunoSEQ assay was v3. Survey-level samples got approximately 1.8 million read pairs; deep-level samples got about 4.5-6.5 million. Repertoires were generated with immunoSEQ multiplex PCR, while TCRdb's copy carries only in-frame clones and drops some. Of 15,000 to 20,000 clones detected, roughly 80% appear once; the ten largest clones hold about 2.3%. The sample here was blood, taken at baseline. The TCR comes from a person aged 25-85 years with non-small cell lung cancer.

The DNA for the CDR3 is TGTGCCAGCAGGGAGAGCCAAGAGACCCAGTACTTC. Translation gives CASRESQETQYF. The chain joins TRBV2 to TRBJ2-5; D not certain. Trimming left V 6 bases short and J 1 base short, with 6 bases between. Germline loops: CDR1 SNHLY, CDR2 FYNNEI. The CDR3 has 12 residues. Together with reference TRBV2 and TRBJ2-5, the CDR3 gives the full variable domain: EPEVTQTPSHQVTQMGQEVILRCVPISNHLYFYWYRQILGQKVEFLVSFYNNEISEKSEIFDDQFSVERPDGSNFTLKIRSTKLEDSAMYFCASRESQETQYFGPGTRLLVL.